What follows describes a single TCR beta chain. It has no known antigen specificity. Base qualities are not at hand, and no much larger clone is one base apart. Its CDR3 holds 15 amino acids, cysteine through phenylalanine. Only CDR3 DNA remains: 45 bases, in frame from the first base. As encoded in the germline V gene, CDR1 is MNHNS while CDR2 is SASEGT. V and J lose 10 bases and 6 bases, and a span of 21 bases separates them. Donors were healthy HIV-negative adults with no recently reported acute infections or vaccinations. Every donor was a Caucasian adult living in Nashville, Tennessee, USA. CD4+ T cells were enriched through magnetic negative selection, after which naive cells were positively selected on CD45RA and the remaining negative fraction served as the memory subset. After blood collection by leukapheresis, PBMCs were isolated using Ficoll-Histopaque density gradient centrifugation and then cryopreserved in the vapor phase of liquid nitrogen. Analytical flow cytometry was used to check the purity and quantity of every magnetically sorted T cell population. Genomic DNA was isolated from every sorted fraction and measured by UV absorbance on a Nanodrop 2000c.

These data originate in a study of shared clonotypes between healthy human individuals (dated by TCRdb to 2020 to 2021). At the level of the whole study: Two women and three men aged 18 to 49 years were included in the cohort. Different laboratories and diverse techniques were used to prepare libraries and sequence TCR repertoires, to increase sequencing depth and limit assay-specific biases. The study deeply sequenced blood TCR repertoires of about 5 healthy adults to estimate repertoire size and the extent of clonotype sharing between individuals. Between about 0.94 and 8.9 billion PBMCs per donor were obtained by leukapheresis. Per donor, three plates each were used for CD4 naive and CD4 memory, two for CD8 naive, and one for CD8 memory. Overall results and qualifications from the work: Naive subsets generally had larger estimated clonotype richness than memory subsets did. The small number of donors limited the genetic and exposure-history diversity represented. Sampling was restricted to blood, and TCR repertoires in tissues likely differ from the TCR repertoires found in blood. Higher generation probabilities were observed for clonotypes shared by all four sorted-subset donors than for non-shared clonotypes. When several donors were compared, the shared fraction of clonotypes was about 5% for naive CD4, approximately 3.3% for naive CD8, 2% to 2.5% for memory CD4, and around 0.4% for memory CD8. Pairwise subsampling led to the expectation that sequencing depth would affect the degree of clonotype sharing among donors. Even with the large sequencing depth, rarefaction of the sorted-subset datasets indicated that sequencing was incomplete.

Using the deep immunoSEQ assay, TCR CDR3 regions were amplified from genomic DNA by multiplex PCR. Extracted genomic DNA from each cell subset was distributed evenly across all wells of several immunoSEQ 96-well plates, and each plate was treated as a replicate. For sorted subsets, approximately 190 ng genomic DNA, equal to tens of thousands of T cell genomes, was loaded into each replicate PCR. Purified libraries were measured with a Qubit 3.0 fluorometer, size-checked on a Bioanalyzer 2100, and measured again with the KAPA Library Quantification kit. Each immunoSEQ 96-well plate was sequenced on its own single-read 150-cycle Illumina NextSeq 550 flow cell. Per the source publication's procedure: Because only junctional sequences without quality scores were contained in the immunoSEQ output, filtering matching that applied to full-length reads could not be performed. Sequences were annotated with PyIR, a Python wrapper for IgBLAST v1.9, and V/J genes and CDR3 were assigned using IMGT germline references. Reads were filtered out if the reads had weak V/J assignments (E-value above 1e-6), no CDR3, stop codons, out-of-frame junctions, or ambiguous translated residues. A V3J clonotype was defined by an identical inferred V gene, J gene, and CDR3 amino acid sequence. Percentage overlap between repertoires was calculated by dividing the number of shared unique clonotypes by the size of the smaller repertoire. Richness of each repertoire was evaluated using RTK rarefaction, the Chao1 estimator, and Recon v2.1 estimates of unobserved clonotypes. For all TCRbeta clonotypes obtained by the gDNA method from several donors, generation probabilities were computed with OLGA. This is the immuneACCESS table as TCRdb keeps it, with only in-frame sequences that have V and J called. A part of the clones is gone; compared with another copy, unresolved V genes explain less than half, and the rest is unexplained. Clone size and the V and J calls come from that table; the DNA yielded D and trimming. The sample data list roughly 2,300,000 clones, and 92% of these were observed just once. The top ten hold approximately 0.39% of the sample.

Material: naive CD4+ T cells from PBMCs. The cell subset or site label corresponds to: CD45RA+ positively selected. The chain uses TRBV6-1 and TRBJ1-4, and TRBD1 may be the D gene, going by 5 matching bases. The sequence was collected from a man aged 18 to 29 in good health. Some clones in this sample may be carry-over from other donors' samples. CDR3 region: CATDAQGGLYEKLFF. DNA sequence: TGTGCCACCGACGCGCAGGGCGGGTTGTATGAAAAACTGTTTTTT.